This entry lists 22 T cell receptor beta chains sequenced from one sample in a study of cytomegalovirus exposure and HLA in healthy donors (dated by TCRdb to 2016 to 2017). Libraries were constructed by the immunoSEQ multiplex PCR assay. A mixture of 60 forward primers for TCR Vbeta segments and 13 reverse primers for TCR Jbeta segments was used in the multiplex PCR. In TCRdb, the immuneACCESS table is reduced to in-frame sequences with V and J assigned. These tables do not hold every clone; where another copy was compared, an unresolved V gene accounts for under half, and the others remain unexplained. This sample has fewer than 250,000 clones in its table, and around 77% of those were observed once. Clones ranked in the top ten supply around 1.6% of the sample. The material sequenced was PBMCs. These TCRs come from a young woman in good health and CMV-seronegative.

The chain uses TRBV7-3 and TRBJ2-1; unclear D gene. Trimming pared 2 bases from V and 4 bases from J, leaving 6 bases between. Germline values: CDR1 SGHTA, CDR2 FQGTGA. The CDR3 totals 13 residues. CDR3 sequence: CASSLSKYNEQFF. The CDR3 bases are TGTGCCAGCAGCTTATCAAAATACAATGAGCAGTTCTTC.

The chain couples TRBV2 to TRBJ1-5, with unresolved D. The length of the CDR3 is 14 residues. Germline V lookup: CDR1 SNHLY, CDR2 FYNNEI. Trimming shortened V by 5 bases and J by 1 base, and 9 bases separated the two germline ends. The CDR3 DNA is TGTGCCAGCAGTATGGAGTTAAGCAATCAGCCCCAGCATTTT. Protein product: CASSMELSNQPQHF.

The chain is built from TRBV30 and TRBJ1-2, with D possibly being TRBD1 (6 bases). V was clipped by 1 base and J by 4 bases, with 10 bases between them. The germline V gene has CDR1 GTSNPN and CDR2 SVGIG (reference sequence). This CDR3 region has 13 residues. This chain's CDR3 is CAWSADRIYGYTF. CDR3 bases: TGTGCCTGGAGTGCGGACAGAATCTATGGCTACACCTTC.

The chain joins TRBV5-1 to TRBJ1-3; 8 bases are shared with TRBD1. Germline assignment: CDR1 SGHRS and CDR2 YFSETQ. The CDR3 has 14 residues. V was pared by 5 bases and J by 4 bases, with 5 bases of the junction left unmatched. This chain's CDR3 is CASRATGDGNTIYF. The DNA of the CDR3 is TGCGCCAGCAGAGCGACAGGGGACGGAAACACCATATATTTT.

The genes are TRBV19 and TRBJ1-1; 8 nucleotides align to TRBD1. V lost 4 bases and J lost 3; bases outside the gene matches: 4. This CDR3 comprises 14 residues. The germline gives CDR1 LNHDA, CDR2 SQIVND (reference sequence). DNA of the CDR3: TGTGCCAGTAGTACCTCAGGGGGCTACACTGAAGCTTTCTTT. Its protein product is CASSTSGGYTEAFF.

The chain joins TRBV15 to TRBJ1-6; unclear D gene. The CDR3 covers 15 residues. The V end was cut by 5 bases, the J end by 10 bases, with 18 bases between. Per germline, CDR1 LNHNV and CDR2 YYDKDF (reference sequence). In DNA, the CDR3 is TGTGCCACCAGCCCTGATGTGGTGGCGGAATCACCCCTCCACTTT. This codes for CATSPDVVAESPLHF.

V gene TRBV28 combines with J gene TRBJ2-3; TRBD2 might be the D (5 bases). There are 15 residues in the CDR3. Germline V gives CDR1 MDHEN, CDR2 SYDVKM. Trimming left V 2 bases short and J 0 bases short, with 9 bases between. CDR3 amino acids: CASSLSGISTDTQYF. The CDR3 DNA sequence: TGTGCCAGCAGTTTAAGCGGTATTAGCACAGATACGCAGTATTTT.

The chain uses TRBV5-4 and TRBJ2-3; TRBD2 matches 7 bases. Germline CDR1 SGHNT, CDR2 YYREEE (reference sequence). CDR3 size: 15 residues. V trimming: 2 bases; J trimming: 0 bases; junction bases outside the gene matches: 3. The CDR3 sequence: CASSFYGGSTDTQYF. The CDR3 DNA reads TGTGCCAGCAGCTTTTACGGGGGGAGCACAGATACGCAGTATTTT.

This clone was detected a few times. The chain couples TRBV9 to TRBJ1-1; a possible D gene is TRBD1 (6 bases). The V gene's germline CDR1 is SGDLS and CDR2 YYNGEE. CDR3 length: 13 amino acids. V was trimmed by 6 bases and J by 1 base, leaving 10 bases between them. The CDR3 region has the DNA TGTGCCAGCAATGGGGGCGAGAACACTGAAGCTTTCTTT. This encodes CASNGGENTEAFF.

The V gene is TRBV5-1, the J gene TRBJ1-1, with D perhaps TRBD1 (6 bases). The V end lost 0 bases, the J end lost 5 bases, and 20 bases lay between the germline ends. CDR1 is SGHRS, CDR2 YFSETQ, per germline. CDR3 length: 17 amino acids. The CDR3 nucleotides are TGCGCCAGCAGCTTGGTTGGCACAGGGTCAATCGGGACTGAAGCTTTCTTT. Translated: CASSLVGTGSIGTEAFF.

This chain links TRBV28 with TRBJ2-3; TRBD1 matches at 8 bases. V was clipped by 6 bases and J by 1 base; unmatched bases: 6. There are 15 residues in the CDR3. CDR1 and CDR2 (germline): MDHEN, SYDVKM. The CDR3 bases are TGTGCCAGCAGGGCAGGGGGCGCGGGCACAGATACGCAGTATTTT. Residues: CASRAGGAGTDTQYF.

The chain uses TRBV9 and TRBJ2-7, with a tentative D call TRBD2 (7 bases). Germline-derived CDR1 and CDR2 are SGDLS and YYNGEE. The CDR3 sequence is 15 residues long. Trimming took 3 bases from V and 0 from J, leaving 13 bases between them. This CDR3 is CASSATGGSSYEQYF. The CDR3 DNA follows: TGTGCCAGCAGCGCGACGGGGGGCAGCTCCTACGAGCAGTACTTC.

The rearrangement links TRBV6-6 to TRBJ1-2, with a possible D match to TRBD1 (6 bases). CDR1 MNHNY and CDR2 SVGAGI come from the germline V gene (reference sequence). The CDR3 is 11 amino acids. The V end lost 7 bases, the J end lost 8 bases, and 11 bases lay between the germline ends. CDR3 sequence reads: CASNDRTGYTF. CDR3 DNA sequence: TGTGCCAGCAACGACAGGACGGGCTACACCTTC.

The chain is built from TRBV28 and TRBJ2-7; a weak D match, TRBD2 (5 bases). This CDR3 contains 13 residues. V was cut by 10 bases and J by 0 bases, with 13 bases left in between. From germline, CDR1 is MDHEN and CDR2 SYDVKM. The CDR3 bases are TGTGCCATCTGCGGGCCAAGCTCCTACGAGCAGTACTTC. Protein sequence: CAICGPSSYEQYF.

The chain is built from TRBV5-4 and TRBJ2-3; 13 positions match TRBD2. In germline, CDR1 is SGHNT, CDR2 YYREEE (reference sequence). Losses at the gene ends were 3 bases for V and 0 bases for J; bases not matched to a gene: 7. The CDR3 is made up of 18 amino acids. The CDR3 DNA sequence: TGTGCCAGCAGCTCCTTCGGACTAGCGGGAGTGAGCACAGATACGCAGTATTTT. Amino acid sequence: CASSSFGLAGVSTDTQYF.

The CDR3 sequence: CSTWPKSSTEAFF. CDR3 nucleotides: TGCAGCACCTGGCCAAAGTCATCCACTGAAGCTTTCTTT. The V and J genes are TRBV29-1 and TRBJ1-1; the D is unclear. CDR1 SQVTM and CDR2 ANQGSEA come from the germline V gene. V was shortened by 8 bases and J by 4 bases, with 17 bases between the two germline ends. The CDR3 has 13 amino acids.

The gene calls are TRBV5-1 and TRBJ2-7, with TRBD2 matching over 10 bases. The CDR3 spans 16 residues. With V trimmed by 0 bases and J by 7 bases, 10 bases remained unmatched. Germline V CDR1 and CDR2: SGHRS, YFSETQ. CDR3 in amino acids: CASSLVLAGASVEQYF. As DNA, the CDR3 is TGCGCCAGCAGCTTGGTTCTAGCGGGGGCTTCGGTTGAGCAGTACTTC.

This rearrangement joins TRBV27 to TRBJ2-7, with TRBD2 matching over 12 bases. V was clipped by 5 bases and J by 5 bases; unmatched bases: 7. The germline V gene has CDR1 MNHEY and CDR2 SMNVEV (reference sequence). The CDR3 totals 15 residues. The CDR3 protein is CASSDRLAGANEQYF. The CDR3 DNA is TGTGCCAGCAGTGACCGACTAGCGGGAGCGAACGAGCAGTACTTC.

As DNA, the CDR3 is TGTGCCAGTAGTATCAGCAGGTTTATGGAAGCTTTCTTT. Its translation is CASSISRFMEAFF. The J gene is TRBJ1-1, the V gene TRBV19; D not resolved. The CDR3 runs to 13 residues. V lost 3 bases and J 8 bases, leaving 13 bases between the germline ends. Per the germline V gene, CDR1 is LNHDA and CDR2 is SQIVND (reference sequence).

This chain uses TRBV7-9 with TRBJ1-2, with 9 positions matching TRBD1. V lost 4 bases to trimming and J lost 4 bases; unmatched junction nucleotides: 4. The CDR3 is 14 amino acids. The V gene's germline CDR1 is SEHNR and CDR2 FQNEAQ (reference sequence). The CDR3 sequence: CASSSDRGGYGYTF. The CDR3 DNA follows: TGTGCCAGCAGCTCGGACAGGGGAGGCTATGGCTACACCTTC.

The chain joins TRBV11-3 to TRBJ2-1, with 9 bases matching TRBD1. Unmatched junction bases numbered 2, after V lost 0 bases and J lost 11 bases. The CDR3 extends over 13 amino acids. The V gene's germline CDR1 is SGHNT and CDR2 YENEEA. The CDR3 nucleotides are TGTGCCAGCAGCTTAGAGGACAGGGGAAAGCAGTTCTTC. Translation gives CASSLEDRGKQFF. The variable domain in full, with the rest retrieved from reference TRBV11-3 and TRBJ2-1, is EAGVVQSPRYKIIEKKQPVAFWCNPISGHNTLYWYLQNLGQGPELLIRYENEEAVDDSQLPKDRFSAERLKGVDSTLKIQPAELGDSAVYLCASSLEDRGKQFFGPGTRLTVL.

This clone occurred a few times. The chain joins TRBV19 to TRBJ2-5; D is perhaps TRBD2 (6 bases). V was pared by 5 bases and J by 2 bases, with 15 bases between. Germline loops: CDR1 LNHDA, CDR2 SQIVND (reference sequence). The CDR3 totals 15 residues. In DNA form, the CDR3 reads TGTGCCAGTAGTGAACTGCAGGGAGGTCAAGAGACCCAGTACTTC. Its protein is CASSELQGGQETQYF. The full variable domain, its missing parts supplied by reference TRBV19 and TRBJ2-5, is DGGITQSPKYLFRKEGQNVTLSCEQNLNHDAMYWYRQDPGQGLRLIYYSQIVNDFQKGDIAEGYSVSREKKESFPLTVTSAQKNPTAFYLCASSELQGGQETQYFGPGTRLLVL.